Each of the 19 T cell receptor beta chains below was sequenced from the same sample in a study of blood T cells in healthy people across ages. Then a second PCR, running roughly 7 to 11 cycles, was carried out with a sample-barcoded 5' primer and a J-beta primer mix. MiXCR, run by TCRdb on the 5' RACE reads, gives a single entry per CDR3 protein. The sample carries about 1,400,000 distinct CDR3 sequences, about 43% recorded once. What was sequenced was blood. These receptor sequences come from a young woman in good health.

This clonotype was seen once. The CDR3 DNA is TGTGCCAGCAGCGTGGGGCCGGACAGGGTAAACTACGAGCAGTACTTC. This translates into CASSVGPDRVNYEQYF. V gene TRBV9 combines with J gene TRBJ2-7; 8 nucleotides agree with TRBD1. The CDR3 sequence is 16 residues long. V dropped 2 bases and J dropped 3; count of bases not matched to a gene: 10. Germline V lookup: CDR1 SGDLS, CDR2 YYNGEE. Full variable domain (rest looked up from reference TRBV9 and TRBJ2-7): DSGVTQTPKHLITATGQRVTLRCSPRSGDLSVYWYQQSLDQGLQFLIQYYNGEERAKGNILERFSAQQFPDLHSELNLSSLELGDSALYFCASSVGPDRVNYEQYFGPGTRLTVT.

The V and J genes are TRBV12-3 or TRBV12-4 and TRBJ2-1, with 9 bases fitting TRBD2. Trimming at V came to 8 bases and at J to 4 bases, leaving 9 bases not matched to a gene. There are 15 residues in the CDR3. CDR3 bases: TGTGCCAGCCGGGGGATAGCGGGGGTTTACAATGAGCAGTTCTTC. Protein sequence: CASRGIAGVYNEQFF.

The chain links TRBV6-1 to TRBJ2-7; the match to TRBD2 covers 10 bases. CDR3 length: 14 amino acids. The germline gives CDR1 MNHNS, CDR2 SASEGT. V lost 5 bases and J lost 3; bases outside the gene matches: 4. The DNA for the CDR3 is TGTGCCAGCAGTTATACTAGCGGGGTCTACGAGCAGTACTTC. This codes for CASSYTSGVYEQYF.

This clonotype was seen many times. The chain joins TRBV12-3 or TRBV12-4 to TRBJ2-7; D gene unclear. V gave up 8 bases and J gave up 3 bases, with 5 bases separating them. The CDR3 is 10 residues long. The CDR3 here is CASGNYEQYF. CDR3 bases: TGTGCCAGCGGGAACTACGAGCAGTACTTC.

The rearrangement links TRBV10-2 to TRBJ2-1, with TRBD1 matching 8 bases. The germline CDR1 and CDR2 sequences are WSHSY and SAAADI. J was trimmed by 6 bases and V by 9 bases; bases with no gene match: 10. The CDR3 runs to 14 residues. CDR3 residues: CASNTGTGGNEQFF. DNA for the CDR3: TGCGCCAGTAACACCGGGACAGGAGGCAATGAGCAGTTCTTC.

This clonotype has a handful of counts. The V gene is TRBV6-5, the J gene TRBJ2-1, with TRBD1 as a possible D gene (5 bases). This CDR3 comprises 12 residues. Trimming cost V 6 bases and J 13 bases, with 16 bases left between them. CDR1 is MNHEY, CDR2 SVGAGI, per germline. Here the CDR3 reads CASRRGTDSQFF. CDR3 sequence (DNA): TGTGCCAGCAGAAGGGGAACAGACTCACAGTTCTTC.

This chain joins TRBV6-4 and TRBJ1-2; TRBD1 might be the D (6 bases). CDR1 MRHNA and CDR2 SNTAGT come from the germline V gene. Trimming removed 4 bases from V and 13 bases from J, with 16 bases in between. The CDR3 has 12 residues. The CDR3: CASSAGGPSLTF. CDR3 bases: TGTGCCAGCAGTGCTGGGGGGCCTTCCCTCACCTTC.

The genes are TRBV30 and TRBJ2-7; no clear D. V was pared by 4 bases and J by 2 bases, with 15 bases between. The CDR3 contains 14 residues. Germline lookup yields CDR1 GTSNPN and CDR2 SVGIG (reference sequence). CDR3 protein: CAWNVPRRTYEQYF. CDR3 nucleotides: TGTGCCTGGAATGTACCCCGGCGCACCTACGAGCAGTACTTC.

This clonotype was counted ten times or more. The chain couples TRBV20-1 to TRBJ1-2; the D gene is possibly TRBD1 (6 bases). The germline V gene encodes CDR1 DFQATT and CDR2 SNEGSKA (reference sequence). This CDR3 has 12 amino acids. Trimming shortened V by 3 bases and J by 4 bases, and 9 bases separated the two germline ends. The CDR3 region is CSARGGGYGYTF. The CDR3 nucleotides read TGCAGTGCTAGGGGAGGGGGCTATGGCTACACCTTC.

In DNA form, the CDR3 reads TGTGCCAGCAGCCAAGATCAGAACCCGTACTATGGCTACACCTTC. Residues: CASSQDQNPYYGYTF. The genes are TRBV14 and TRBJ1-2, with no clear D. V lost 0 bases to trimming and J lost 3 bases, with 11 bases between them. The CDR3 length is 15 residues. CDR1 SGHDN and CDR2 FVKESK come from the germline V gene.

About this clonotype: At one of its ends the junction is not consistent with the germline gene, which may arise from a read error. The rearrangement uses TRBV11-2 and TRBJ1-1, with D unresolved. Germline V CDR1 and CDR2: SGHAT, FQNNGV. This CDR3 is built from 12 residues. The CDR3 region is CASSSFVTEAFF. The CDR3 nucleotides read TGTGCGAGCAGCTCTTTTGTTACTGAAGCTTTCTTT.

V is TRBV7-9 and J is TRBJ2-4; D is ambiguous. The last part of the DNA fits TRBJ2-7 better; the J call may be wrong. In germline, CDR1 is SEHNR, CDR2 FQNEAQ (reference sequence). CDR3 length equals 14 residues. CDR3 residues: CASSHHETLYEQYF. In DNA, the CDR3 is TGTGCCAGCAGCCACCATGAAACCCTCTACGAGCAGTACTTC.

The chain is built from TRBV20-1 and TRBJ2-3; D not resolved. The V gene lost 5 bases and the J gene lost 0 bases, with 9 bases spanning the gap. Germline loops: CDR1 DFQATT, CDR2 SNEGSKA (reference sequence). The length of the CDR3 is 13 residues. The CDR3 region has the DNA TGCAGTGCTCAAAAAGATAGCACAGATACGCAGTATTTT. It codes for CSAQKDSTDTQYF.

The rearrangement uses TRBV28 and TRBJ2-1, with 11 bases matching TRBD2. The V gene end was trimmed by 7 bases and the J gene end by 7 bases; junction bases not matched to a gene: 9. Per the germline V gene, CDR1 is MDHEN and CDR2 is SYDVKM. The length of the CDR3 is 15 residues. CDR3 sequence (DNA): TGTGCCAGCACTTCCGGGACTAGCGGAATTAATGAGCAGTTCTTC. As protein: CASTSGTSGINEQFF.

Details on this clonotype: The junction does not match germline at one end; this may be a read error. V usage is TRBV7-9 and J usage is TRBJ1-1; D remains ambiguous. The CDR3 is 13 residues long. Germline V gene sequence: CDR1 SEHNR, CDR2 FQNEAQ (reference sequence). The CDR3 protein is CAGSLLKMGSPFF. The DNA for the CDR3 is TGTGCCGGCAGCTTATTGAAGATGGGCAGCCCTTTCTTT.

This chain links TRBV4-2 with TRBJ1-1, with D possibly being TRBD1 (6 bases). CDR1 is LGHNA and CDR2 is YNFKEQ in the germline V gene. Trimming pared 0 bases from V and 0 bases from J, leaving 17 bases between. The CDR3 runs to 18 residues. In nucleotides, the CDR3 is TGTGCCAGCAGCCAAGATCGGGACAAGAGGGGGTTGAACACTGAAGCTTTCTTT. As protein: CASSQDRDKRGLNTEAFF.

V is TRBV6-6 and J is TRBJ1-5, with 8 nucleotides matching TRBD1. V was pared by 6 bases and J by 0 bases, with 7 bases of the junction left unmatched. CDR1 is MNHNY, CDR2 SVGAGI, per germline (reference sequence). The CDR3 loop spans 16 amino acids. CDR3 DNA: TGTGCCAGCAGCCAACGGGACAGGATTAGCAATCAGCCCCAGCATTTT. It codes for CASSQRDRISNQPQHF.

This chain links TRBV18 with TRBJ2-1; no clear D gene. The CDR3 totals 16 residues. From germline, CDR1 is KGHSH and CDR2 LQKENI. Trimming pared 0 bases from V and 0 bases from J, leaving 9 bases between. The CDR3 sequence is CASSPPGWSSYNEQFF. The CDR3 DNA reads as TGTGCCAGCTCACCACCAGGGTGGAGCTCCTACAATGAGCAGTTCTTC.

This chain links TRBV5-1 with TRBJ2-1; 7 bases align to TRBD2. Trimming removed 0 bases from V and 9 bases from J; junction bases left unmatched: 9. CDR1 is SGHRS and CDR2 is YFSETQ in the germline V gene. CDR3 length: 15 residues. CDR3 DNA: TGCGCCAGCAGCTTGGTTGCGGGGGAGGAGGGTGAGCAGTTCTTC. Amino acids: CASSLVAGEEGEQFF.